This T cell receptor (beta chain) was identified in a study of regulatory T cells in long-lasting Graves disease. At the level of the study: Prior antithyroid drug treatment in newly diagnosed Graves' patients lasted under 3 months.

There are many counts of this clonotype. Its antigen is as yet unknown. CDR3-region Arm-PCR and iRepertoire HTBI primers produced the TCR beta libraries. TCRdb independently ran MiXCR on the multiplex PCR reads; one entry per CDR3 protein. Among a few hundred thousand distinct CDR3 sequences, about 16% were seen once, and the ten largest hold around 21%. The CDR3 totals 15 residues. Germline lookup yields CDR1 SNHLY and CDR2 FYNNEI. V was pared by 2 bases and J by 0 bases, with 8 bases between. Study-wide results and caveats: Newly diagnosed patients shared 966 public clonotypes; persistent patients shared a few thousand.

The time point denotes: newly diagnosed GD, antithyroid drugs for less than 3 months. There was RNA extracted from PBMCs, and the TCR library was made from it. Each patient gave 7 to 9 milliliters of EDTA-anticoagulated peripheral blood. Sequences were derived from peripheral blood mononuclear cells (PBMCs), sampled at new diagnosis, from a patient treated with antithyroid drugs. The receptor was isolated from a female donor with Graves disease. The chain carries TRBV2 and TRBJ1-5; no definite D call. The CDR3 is CASSERQTSNQPQHF. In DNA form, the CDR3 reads TGTGCCAGCAGTGAACGGCAGACTAGCAATCAGCCCCAGCATTTT.